This T cell receptor (beta chain) was obtained from a study of OX40 agonist ivuxolimab in advanced cancers. Points from the study as a whole: Expanded peripheral T-cell antigen specificity went undetermined.

V was shortened by 3 bases and J by 4 bases, with 16 bases between the two germline ends. CDR1 MGHRA and CDR2 YSYEKL come from the germline V gene. This CDR3 region has 15 residues. The repertoire was sequenced with immunoSEQ multiplex PCR; TCRdb's copy has only in-frame clones and lacks some. This table holds some 62,000 clones, roughly four fifths found once. As for this clone: Its antigen is as yet unknown.

This chain links TRBV4-1 with TRBJ2-7; D is perhaps TRBD1 (7 bases). The specimen was CD4+ or CD8+ T cells sorted from blood, collected in a trial of the OX40 agonist ivuxolimab. The clonotype originates from an adult with an advanced solid tumor such as melanoma, head and neck, liver or kidney cancer. The CDR3 DNA sequence: TGCGCCAGCAGCCAGCAGGGGGGACAGACTTACGAGCAGTACTTC. Protein: CASSQQGGQTYEQYF.